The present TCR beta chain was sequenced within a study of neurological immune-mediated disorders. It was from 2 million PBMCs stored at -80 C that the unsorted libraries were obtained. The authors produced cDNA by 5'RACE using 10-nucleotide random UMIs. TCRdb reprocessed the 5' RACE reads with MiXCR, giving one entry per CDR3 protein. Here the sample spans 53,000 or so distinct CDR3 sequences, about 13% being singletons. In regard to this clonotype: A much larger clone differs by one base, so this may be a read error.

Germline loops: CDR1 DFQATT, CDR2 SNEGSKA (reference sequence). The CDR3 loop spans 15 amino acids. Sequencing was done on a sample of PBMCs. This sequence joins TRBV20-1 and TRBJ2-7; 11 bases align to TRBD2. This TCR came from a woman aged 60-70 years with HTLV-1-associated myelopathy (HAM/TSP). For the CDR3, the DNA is TGCAGTGCTAGAGATGGGACTAGCGGAGCCTACGATCAGTACTTC. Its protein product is CSARDGTSGAYDQYF.